A single sample gave rise to the 5 T cell receptor beta chains below, sequenced in a study of blood T cell repertoires in COVID-19 (dated by TCRdb to 2020 to 2022). Libraries were built with the immunoSEQ multiplex PCR assay. TCRdb provides this immuneACCESS table in a form limited to in-frame rearrangements. Some clones are lacking; in checked studies, under half of them reflect an unresolved V gene, and why the rest are absent is not known. The sample has 150,000 to 200,000 clones on record, 82% of them singletons. Under 6.5% of the sample comes from the top ten. Sequencing was performed on PBMCs or T cells enriched from blood (not recorded which). The receptors come from a woman aged 60-75 years with acute COVID-19.

The V gene is TRBV9, the J gene TRBJ2-1, with 9 bases aligning to TRBD2. The V gene end was trimmed by 3 bases and the J gene end by 3 bases; junction bases not matched to a gene: 10. Germline-derived CDR1 and CDR2 are SGDLS and YYNGEE. This CDR3 comprises 17 residues. The CDR3 region has the DNA TGTGCCAGCAGCGACTCCCGTGAGACTAGCGGCTACAATGAGCAGTTCTTC. This sequence encodes CASSDSRETSGYNEQFF.

A word on this clone: This specimen includes other DNA sequences encoding the same CDR3. The rearrangement links TRBV30 to TRBJ2-7; 8 nucleotides align to TRBD1. The germline gives CDR1 GTSNPN, CDR2 SVGIG (reference sequence). The CDR3 runs 12 residues. J lost 3 bases, V lost 3 bases, and 1 base had no gene match. The CDR3 region has the DNA TGTGCCTGGAGCGGACAGGGCTACGAGCAGTACTTC. Protein product: CAWSGQGYEQYF.

Only a few counts were recorded for this clone. The rearrangement joins TRBV28 to TRBJ1-1; D unresolved. V lost 4 bases to trimming and J lost 6 bases, with 12 bases between them. The CDR3 runs to 13 residues. Germline CDR1 reads MDHEN; CDR2 reads SYDVKM. The CDR3 DNA follows: TGTGCCAGCAGTTCTCCCGGGAATCCTGAAGCTTTCTTT. Translating gives CASSSPGNPEAFF.

This chain connects TRBV10-3 to TRBJ1-4, with 11 bases identical to TRBD1. The CDR3 consists of 15 residues. Germline V CDR1 and CDR2: ENHRY, SYGVKD. J lost 8 bases, V lost 3 bases, and 5 bases had no gene match. CDR3 in DNA: TGTGCCATCAGTGATAAGGGACAGGGGGGGGAAAAACTGTTTTTT. Its translation is CAISDKGQGGEKLFF.

This chain uses TRBV12-3 or TRBV12-4 with TRBJ1-5; perhaps TRBD1 as D (6 bases). The V end lost 6 bases, the J end lost 6 bases, and 12 bases lay between the germline ends. This CDR3 contains 13 residues. CDR3 DNA sequence: TGTGCCAGCAGGTTACAGGGTCGTCAGCCCCAGCATTTT. This sequence encodes CASRLQGRQPQHF.